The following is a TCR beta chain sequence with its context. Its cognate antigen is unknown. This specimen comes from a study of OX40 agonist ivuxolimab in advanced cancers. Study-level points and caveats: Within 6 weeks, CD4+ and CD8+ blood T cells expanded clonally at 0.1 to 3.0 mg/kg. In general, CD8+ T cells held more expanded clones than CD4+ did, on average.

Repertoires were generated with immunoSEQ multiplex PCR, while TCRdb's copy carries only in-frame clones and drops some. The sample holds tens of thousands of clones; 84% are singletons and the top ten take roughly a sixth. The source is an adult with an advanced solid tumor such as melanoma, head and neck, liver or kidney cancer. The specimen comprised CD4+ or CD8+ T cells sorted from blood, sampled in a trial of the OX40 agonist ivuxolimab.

This CDR3 reads CASSYPSSGSYNEQFF. For the CDR3, the DNA is TGTGCCAGCAGTTACCCTTCTAGCGGATCATACAATGAGCAGTTCTTC. The V gene is TRBV6-6, the J gene TRBJ2-1; TRBD2 matches 7 bases. The V and J ends lost 2 bases and 4 bases, in that order; junction bases with no gene match: 8. This CDR3 spans 16 amino acids. Germline assignment: CDR1 MNHNY and CDR2 SVGAGI (reference sequence).